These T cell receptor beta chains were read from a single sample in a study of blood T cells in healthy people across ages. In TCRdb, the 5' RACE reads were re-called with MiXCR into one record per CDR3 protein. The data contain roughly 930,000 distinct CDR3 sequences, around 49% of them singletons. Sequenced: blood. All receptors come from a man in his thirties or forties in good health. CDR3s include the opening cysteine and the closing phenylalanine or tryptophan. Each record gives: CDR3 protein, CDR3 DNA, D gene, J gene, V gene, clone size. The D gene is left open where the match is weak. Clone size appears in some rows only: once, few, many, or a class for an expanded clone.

CDR3 protein: CASSPRVLAEKLFF
CDR3 DNA: TGTGCCAGCAGCCCCAGGGTTTTAGCAGAAAAACTGTTTTTT
D gene: NA
J gene: TRBJ1-4
V gene: TRBV7-9
clone size: once

CDR3 protein: CATREGTSGYTF
CDR3 DNA: TGTGCCACAAGGGAGGGGACCTCTGGCTACACCTTC
D gene: NA
J gene: TRBJ1-2
V gene: TRBV15
clone size: NA

CDR3 protein: CASSLGTGRNQPQHF
CDR3 DNA: TGTGCCAGCAGCCTCGGGACAGGTAGAAATCAGCCCCAGCATTTT
D gene: TRBD1
J gene: TRBJ1-5
V gene: TRBV7-2
clone size: many

CDR3 protein: CASSQLAGGAYEQYF
CDR3 DNA: TGTGCCAGCAGCCAACTAGCGGGGGGCGCCTACGAGCAGTACTTC
D gene: TRBD2
J gene: TRBJ2-7
V gene: TRBV3-1
clone size: few

CDR3 protein: CASSLGVGSYNEQFF
CDR3 DNA: TGTGCCAGCAGTTTAGGTGTAGGCTCCTACAATGAGCAGTTCTTC
D gene: NA
J gene: TRBJ2-1
V gene: TRBV12-3/TRBV12-4
clone size: many

CDR3 protein: CASRPRGSLTYEQYF
CDR3 DNA: TGTGCCAGCAGACCCCGGGGTTCCCTGACCTACGAGCAGTACTTC
D gene: NA
J gene: TRBJ2-7
V gene: TRBV6-2/TRBV6-3
clone size: NA

CDR3 protein: CSVEDEAGGYTQYF
CDR3 DNA: TGCAGCGTTGAAGATGAAGCGGGGGGTTATACGCAGTATTTT
D gene: TRBD2
J gene: TRBJ2-3
V gene: TRBV29-1
clone size: many

CDR3 protein: CAISETDSGDSPLHF
CDR3 DNA: TGTGCCATCAGTGAGACGGACAGTGGCGATTCACCCCTCCACTTT
D gene: NA
J gene: TRBJ1-6
V gene: TRBV10-3
clone size: many

CDR3 protein: CASSFSGGAEDEQFF
CDR3 DNA: TGTGCCAGCAGCTTCAGCGGGGGGGCTGAGGATGAGCAGTTCTTC
D gene: TRBD2
J gene: TRBJ2-1
V gene: TRBV7-2
clone size: NA

CDR3 protein: CASSQDGSGGALETQYF
CDR3 DNA: TGTGCCAGCAGCCAAGATGGCAGTGGGGGGGCCTTGGAGACCCAGTACTTC
D gene: NA
J gene: TRBJ2-5
V gene: TRBV4-2
clone size: NA

CDR3 protein: CASSRSVSTYNEQFF
CDR3 DNA: TGCGCCAGCAGTCGATCAGTAAGTACCTACAATGAGCAGTTCTTC
D gene: NA
J gene: TRBJ2-1
V gene: TRBV5-1
clone size: NA

CDR3 protein: CASSLIYQPSGANVLTF
CDR3 DNA: TGTGCCAGCAGCTTAATCTACCAGCCCTCTGGGGCCAACGTCCTGACTTTC
D gene: NA
J gene: TRBJ2-6
V gene: TRBV11-2
clone size: NA